The present T cell receptor beta chain was sequenced within a study of identical twins. After removal of 3 bases from V and 3 bases from J, the junction contained 6 bases not matched to a gene. CDR3 size: 15 residues. Per germline, CDR1 SEHNR and CDR2 FQNEAQ (reference sequence). This clonotype was detected once. Antigen: not known. General study results and limits: While abundant cord blood beta clonotypes carried fewer insertions, memory repertoires showed no such pattern. Partly confounded zero-insertion analyses could result from invariant MAIT and iNKT cells. Models predicted too little out-of-frame TCR alpha sharing in monozygotic twins.

MiXCR, run by TCRdb on the 5' RACE reads, gives a single entry per CDR3 protein. This table holds 300,000 to 350,000 distinct CDR3 sequences, around 12% found once. These data also featured in a second study, about yellow fever vaccine responses in identical twins.

Source material: CD8+ T cells sorted from blood. The clonotype originates from a young woman in good health. The V and J genes are TRBV7-9 and TRBJ2-3; 7 bases agree with TRBD2. The CDR3 region is CASSFIAGGTDTQYF. The CDR3, as DNA: TGTGCCAGCAGCTTTATAGCGGGTGGGACAGATACGCAGTATTTT.